This T cell receptor beta chain was recovered during a study of early T cells in non-severe SARS-CoV-2 infection. Study as a whole: Chains were not paired, and sequencing was done on bulk RNA from unsorted whole blood. Findings of the study overall: Sequences matched to VDJdb favored anti-spike CD8 responses, while private and CD4 specificities were missed.

Germline V gene sequence: CDR1 MNHNS, CDR2 SASEGT. The V end was cut by 7 bases, the J end by 7 bases, with 19 bases between. The CDR3 has 14 amino acids. This clonotype was detected only a few times. Its antigen remains unidentified. Individual cDNA molecules received unique molecular identifiers. TCRdb reanalysed the 5' RACE reads using MiXCR and keeps one entry per CDR3 protein. Of over 20,000 distinct CDR3 sequences in the sample, about 4.4% were seen once. This TCR was recovered from an adult who was a healthcare worker with PCR-confirmed SARS-CoV-2 infection or an uninfected control (not recorded which). The sample taken for sequencing was whole blood. The chain carries TRBV6-1 and TRBJ1-2; maybe TRBD1 (5 bases). The CDR3 spells CASIPPVSGVGYTF. DNA of the CDR3: TGTGCCAGCATTCCCCCTGTCTCGGGGGTTGGCTACACCTTC.